The sequence of this T cell receptor (beta chain) was determined in a study of shared clonotypes between healthy human individuals. With regard to this clone: Other DNA variants within this sample encode the same CDR3.

Some clones are missing from TCRdb's copy, which holds only in-frame ones; the method was immunoSEQ multiplex PCR. The sample holds approximately 2.5 million clones, approximately 94% seen once. This TCR was recovered from a man younger than 35 in good health. Some clones in this sample may be carry-over from other donors' samples. The material sequenced was naive CD4+ T cells from PBMCs. Described subset: CD45RA+ positively selected.

CDR3 protein: CASSWTGADTQYF. The CDR3 bases are TGTGCCAGCAGCTGGACAGGGGCCGATACGCAGTATTTT. This chain joins TRBV5-4 and TRBJ2-3, with TRBD1 matching over 9 bases. In germline, CDR1 is SGHNT, CDR2 YYREEE (reference sequence). V dropped 3 bases and J dropped 6; count of bases not matched to a gene: 2. This CDR3 has 13 amino acids.